One T cell receptor (beta chain) is described in this entry. The data belong to a study of blood T cell repertoires in COVID-19. Profiled with immunoSEQ multiplex PCR; TCRdb holds only in-frame clones, not every one. The data contain about 120,000 clones, 82% of them singletons. V shed 4 bases and J 8 bases; nucleotides not matched to a gene: 10. CDR1 and CDR2 (germline): MNHEY, SMNVEV (reference sequence). The CDR3 loop spans 15 amino acids. The chain carries TRBV27 and TRBJ2-7; 11 bases match TRBD2. This clonotype was sampled from a woman aged 70-85 years with acute or convalescent COVID-19. The sample taken for sequencing was peripheral blood. The CDR3 loop is CASSSVLAGGWKQYF. Written as DNA, the CDR3 is TGTGCCAGCAGTTCGGTGTTAGCGGGGGGGTGGAAGCAGTACTTC.